In this sample, the clone carrying this TCR beta chain turned up a few times. There are 13 residues in the CDR3. Trimming took 2 bases from V and 4 from J, leaving 8 bases between them. CDR1 is MDHEN and CDR2 is SYDVKM in the germline V gene. This entry comes from a study of spatial heterogeneity in lung cancer. Study context: Sequencing was performed on follow-up PBMC samples when available, collected at a median of around 2 years after resection. On average, each unique TCR and UMI combination appeared more than ten times in raw reads.

The time point was: blood at routine non-recurrence follow-up after resection. From tumor, nontumor lung or frozen PBMC, whole RNA was taken unsorted for sequencing. Carried by each TCR cDNA molecule was a unique molecular identifier. Each CDR3 protein is one row after TCRdb ran MiXCR on the 5' RACE reads. Among 51,000 or so distinct CDR3 sequences listed, about 7.4% were seen once. V gene TRBV28 combines with J gene TRBJ1-1; D is possibly TRBD1 (5 bases). The sequencing used PBMCs, collected at follow-up. The clonotype originates from a female donor with early-stage non-small cell lung cancer. Here the CDR3 reads CASSLGGGTEAFF. Here the CDR3 DNA reads TGTGCCAGCAGTTTAGGGGGTGGCACTGAAGCTTTCTTT.